This section outlines one TCR beta chain sequence together with its context. The data belong to a study of blood T cell repertoires in COVID-19. Study in general: Researchers got acute and convalescent COVID-19 samples from the United States, Italy and Spain. PBMCs, B-cell-depleted T cells, or T cells provided the cDNA or gDNA that made up the material.

Trimming stripped 1 base from V and 0 bases from J, with 7 bases between. The germline gives CDR1 MNHNS, CDR2 SASEGT. CDR3 length: 15 amino acids. Assay used: immunoSEQ multiplex PCR; TCRdb lists only in-frame clones, some missing. This sample has 50,000 or so clones, with 75% to 85% found just once. The chain has TRBV6-1 and TRBJ2-1; the D is unclear. The source is a man in his forties with acute or convalescent COVID-19. What was sequenced was peripheral blood. Written as DNA, the CDR3 is TGTGCCAGCAGTGAAGGTGGTAGCTCCTACAATGAGCAGTTCTTC. Protein sequence: CASSEGGSSYNEQFF.